The clone carrying this TCR beta chain was seen repeatedly, ten times or more. No antigen is known for it. These data come from a study of early T cells in non-severe SARS-CoV-2 infection. Looking at the study overall: Unsorted whole-blood RNA was sequenced in bulk, leaving chains unpaired. Study outcomes and limitations: Matching with VDJdb favored anti-spike CD8 responses (missing private and CD4 specificities).

The V gene lost 3 bases and the J gene lost 1 base, with 6 bases spanning the gap. The CDR3 is made up of 13 amino acids. Separate cDNA molecules each had unique molecular identifiers attached to them. TCRdb ran MiXCR on the 5' RACE reads and lists one entry per CDR3 protein. In the table there are 17,000 or so distinct CDR3 sequences, under 7% of which are singletons. V gene TRBV12-3 or TRBV12-4 combines with J gene TRBJ1-1; D ambiguous. This specimen consisted of whole blood, obtained at baseline. The TCR originated in an adult who was a healthcare worker with PCR-confirmed SARS-CoV-2 infection or an uninfected control (not recorded which). CDR3 DNA: TGTGCCAGCAGTTTTGAGGGGAACACTGAAGCTTTCTTT. Translation: CASSFEGNTEAFF.